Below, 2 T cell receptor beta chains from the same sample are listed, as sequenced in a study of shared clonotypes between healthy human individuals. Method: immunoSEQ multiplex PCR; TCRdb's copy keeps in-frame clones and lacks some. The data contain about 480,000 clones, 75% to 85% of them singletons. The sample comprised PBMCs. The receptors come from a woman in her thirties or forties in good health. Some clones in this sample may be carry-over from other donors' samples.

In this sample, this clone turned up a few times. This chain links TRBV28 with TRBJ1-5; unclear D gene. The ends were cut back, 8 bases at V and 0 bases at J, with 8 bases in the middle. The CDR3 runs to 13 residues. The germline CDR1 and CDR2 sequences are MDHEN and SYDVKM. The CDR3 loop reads CASASYSNQPQHF. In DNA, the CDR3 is TGTGCCAGCGCGTCGTATAGCAATCAGCCCCAGCATTTT.

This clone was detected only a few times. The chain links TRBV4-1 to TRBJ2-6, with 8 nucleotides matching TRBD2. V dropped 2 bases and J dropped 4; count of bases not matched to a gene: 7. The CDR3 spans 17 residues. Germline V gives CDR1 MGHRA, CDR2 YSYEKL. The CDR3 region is CASSQSGRAGGANVLTF. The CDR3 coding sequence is TGCGCCAGCAGCCAATCCGGGAGGGCCGGCGGGGCCAACGTCCTGACTTTC.